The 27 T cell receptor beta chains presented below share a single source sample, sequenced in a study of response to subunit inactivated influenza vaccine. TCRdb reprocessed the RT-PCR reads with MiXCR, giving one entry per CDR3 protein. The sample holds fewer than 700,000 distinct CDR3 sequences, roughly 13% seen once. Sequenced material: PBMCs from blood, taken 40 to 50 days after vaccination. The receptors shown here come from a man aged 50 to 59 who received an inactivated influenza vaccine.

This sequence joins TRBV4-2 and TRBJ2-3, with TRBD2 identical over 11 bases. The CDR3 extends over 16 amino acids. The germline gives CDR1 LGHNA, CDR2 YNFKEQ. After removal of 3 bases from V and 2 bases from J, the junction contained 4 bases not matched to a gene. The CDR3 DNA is TGTGCCAGCAGCCACATACTAGCGGGGGACACAGATACGCAGTATTTT. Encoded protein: CASSHILAGDTDTQYF.

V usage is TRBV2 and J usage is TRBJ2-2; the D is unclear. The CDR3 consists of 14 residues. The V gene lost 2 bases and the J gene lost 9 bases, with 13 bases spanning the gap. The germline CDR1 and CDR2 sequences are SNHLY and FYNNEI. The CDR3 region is CASSEQNSARELFF. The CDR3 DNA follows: TGTGCCAGCAGTGAACAAAACAGTGCGAGGGAGCTGTTTTTT.

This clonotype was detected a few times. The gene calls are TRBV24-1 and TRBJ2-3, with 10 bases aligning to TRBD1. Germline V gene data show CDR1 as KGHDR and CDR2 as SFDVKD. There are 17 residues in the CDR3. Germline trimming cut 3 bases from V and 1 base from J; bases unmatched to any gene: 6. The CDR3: CATSDLGDRGRTDTQYF. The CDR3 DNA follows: TGTGCCACCAGTGATCTGGGGGACAGGGGACGCACAGATACGCAGTATTTT.

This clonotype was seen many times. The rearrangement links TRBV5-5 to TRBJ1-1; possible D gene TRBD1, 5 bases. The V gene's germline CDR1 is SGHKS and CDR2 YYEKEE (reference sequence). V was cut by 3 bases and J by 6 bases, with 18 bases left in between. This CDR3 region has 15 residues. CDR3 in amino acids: CASSWPGGGVAEAFF. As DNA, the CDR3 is TGTGCCAGCAGCTGGCCGGGGGGGGGTGTCGCTGAAGCTTTCTTT.

DNA for the CDR3: TGTGCCAGCAGGAGACAGGGGATCGGGGAGCTGTTTTTT. Translation: CASRRQGIGELFF. This chain joins TRBV6-2 or TRBV6-3 and TRBJ2-2; TRBD1 aligns across 8 bases. V trimming: 6 bases; J trimming: 7 bases; junction bases outside the gene matches: 4. The CDR3 covers 13 residues. CDR1 is MNHEY, CDR2 SVGEGT, per germline.

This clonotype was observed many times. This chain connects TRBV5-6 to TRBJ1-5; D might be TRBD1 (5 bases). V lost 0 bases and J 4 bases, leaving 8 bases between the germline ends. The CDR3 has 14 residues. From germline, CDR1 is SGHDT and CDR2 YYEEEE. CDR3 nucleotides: TGTGCCAGCAGCTTGGGACAGAATAATCAGCCCCAGCATTTT. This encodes CASSLGQNNQPQHF.

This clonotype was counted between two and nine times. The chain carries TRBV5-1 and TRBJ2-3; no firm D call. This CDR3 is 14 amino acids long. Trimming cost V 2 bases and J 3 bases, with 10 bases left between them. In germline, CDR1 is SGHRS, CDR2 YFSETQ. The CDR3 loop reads CASSLQTPTDTQYF. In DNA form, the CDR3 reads TGCGCCAGCAGCTTACAGACCCCTACAGATACGCAGTATTTT.

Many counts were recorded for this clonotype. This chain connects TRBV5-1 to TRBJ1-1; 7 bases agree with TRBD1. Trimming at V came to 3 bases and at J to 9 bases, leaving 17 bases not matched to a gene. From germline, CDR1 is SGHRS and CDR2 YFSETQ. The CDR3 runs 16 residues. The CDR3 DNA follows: TGCGCCAGCAGCTCCCCTGATACCAGGGGGAAGGCACAAGCTTTCTTT. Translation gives CASSSPDTRGKAQAFF.

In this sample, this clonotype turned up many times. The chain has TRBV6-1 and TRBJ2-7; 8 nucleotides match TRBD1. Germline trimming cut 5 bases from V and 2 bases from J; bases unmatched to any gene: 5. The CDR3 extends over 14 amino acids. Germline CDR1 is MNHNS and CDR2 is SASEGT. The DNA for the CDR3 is TGTGCCAGCAGTCAGGGGACAGGTACCTACGAGCAGTACTTC. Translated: CASSQGTGTYEQYF.

In nucleotides, the CDR3 is TGCAGTGCCGGGGGGGGGAGGGCCCAAGATACGCAGTATTTT. This encodes CSAGGGRAQDTQYF. This rearrangement joins TRBV20-1 to TRBJ2-3; 8 nucleotides line up with TRBD2. The CDR3 is made up of 14 amino acids. The V gene end was trimmed by 6 bases and the J gene end by 5 bases; junction bases not matched to a gene: 10. Germline assignment: CDR1 DFQATT and CDR2 SNEGSKA (reference sequence).

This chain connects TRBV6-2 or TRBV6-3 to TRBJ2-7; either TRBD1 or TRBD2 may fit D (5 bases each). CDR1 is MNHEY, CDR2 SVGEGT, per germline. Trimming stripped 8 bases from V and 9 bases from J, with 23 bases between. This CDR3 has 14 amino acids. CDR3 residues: CASANSGTTLGQYF. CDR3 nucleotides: TGTGCCAGCGCAAATTCCGGGACCACCCTGGGGCAGTACTTC.

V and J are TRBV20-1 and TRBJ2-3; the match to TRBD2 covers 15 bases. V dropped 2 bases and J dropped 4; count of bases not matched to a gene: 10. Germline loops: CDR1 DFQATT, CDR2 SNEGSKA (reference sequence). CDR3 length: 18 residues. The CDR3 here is CSARHQGLAGGISDTQYF. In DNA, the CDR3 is TGCAGTGCTAGACACCAGGGACTAGCGGGGGGAATCTCAGATACGCAGTATTTT.

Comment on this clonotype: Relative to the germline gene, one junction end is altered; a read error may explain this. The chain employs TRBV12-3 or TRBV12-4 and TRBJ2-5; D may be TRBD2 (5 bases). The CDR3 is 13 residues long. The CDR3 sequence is CASSIAIKETQYF. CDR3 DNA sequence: TGTGCCAGCAGTATAGCGATTAAAGAGACCCAGTACTTC.

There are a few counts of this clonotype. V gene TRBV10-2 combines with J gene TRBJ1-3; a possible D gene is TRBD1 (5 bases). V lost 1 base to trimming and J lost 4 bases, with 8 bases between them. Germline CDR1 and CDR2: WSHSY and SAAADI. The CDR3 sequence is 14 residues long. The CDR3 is CASSELGTGNTIYF. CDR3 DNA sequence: TGCGCCAGCAGTGAGTTAGGGACCGGAAACACCATATATTTT.

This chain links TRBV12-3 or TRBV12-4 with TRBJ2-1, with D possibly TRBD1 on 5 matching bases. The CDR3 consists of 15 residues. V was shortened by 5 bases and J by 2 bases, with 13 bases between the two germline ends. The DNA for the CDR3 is TGTGCCAGCAGTATACAGGTTTCCCCCTACAATGAGCAGTTCTTC. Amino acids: CASSIQVSPYNEQFF.

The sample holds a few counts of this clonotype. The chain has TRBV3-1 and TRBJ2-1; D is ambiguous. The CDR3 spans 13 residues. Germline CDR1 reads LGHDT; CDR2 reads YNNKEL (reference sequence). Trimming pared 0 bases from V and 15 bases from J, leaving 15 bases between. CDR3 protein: CASSQDLISTSFF. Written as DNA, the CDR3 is TGTGCCAGCAGCCAAGATCTGATTAGCACTTCGTTCTTC.

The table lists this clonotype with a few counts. The CDR3 region is CASSKSGGYTF. In DNA, the CDR3 is TGTGCCAGCAGCAAAAGCGGTGGCTACACCTTC. V is TRBV3-1 and J is TRBJ1-2, with unresolved D. V lost 5 bases, J lost 7 bases, and 8 bases lay in between. The CDR3 has 11 residues. Germline V CDR1 and CDR2: LGHDT, YNNKEL (reference sequence).

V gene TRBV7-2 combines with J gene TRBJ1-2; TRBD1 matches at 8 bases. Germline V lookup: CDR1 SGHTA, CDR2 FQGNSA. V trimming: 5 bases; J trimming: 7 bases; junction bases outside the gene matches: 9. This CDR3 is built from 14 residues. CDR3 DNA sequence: TGTGCCAGCAGCCAACGGACAGGGAGTGGTGGCTACACCTTC. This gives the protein CASSQRTGSGGYTF.

This CDR3 is CASSWGSGVNTQYF. CDR3 in DNA: TGTGCCAGCAGTTGGGGGTCGGGAGTTAATACGCAGTATTTT. The chain is built from TRBV28 and TRBJ2-3, with D perhaps matching TRBD2 (6 bases). Trimming removed 4 bases from V and 7 bases from J, with 15 bases in between. CDR3 length: 14 amino acids. Germline lookup yields CDR1 MDHEN and CDR2 SYDVKM.

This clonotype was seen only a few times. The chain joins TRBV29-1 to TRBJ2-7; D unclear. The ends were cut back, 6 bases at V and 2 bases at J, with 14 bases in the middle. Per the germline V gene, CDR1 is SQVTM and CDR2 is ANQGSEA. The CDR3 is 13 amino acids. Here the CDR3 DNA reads TGCAGCGTCTACGGACCCCCCCCCTACGAGCAGTACTTC. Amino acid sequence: CSVYGPPPYEQYF.

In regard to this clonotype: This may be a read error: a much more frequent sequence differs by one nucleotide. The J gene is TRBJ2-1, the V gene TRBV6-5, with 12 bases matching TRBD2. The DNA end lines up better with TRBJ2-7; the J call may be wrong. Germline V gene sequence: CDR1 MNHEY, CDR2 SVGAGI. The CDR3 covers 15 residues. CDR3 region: CASSYFLAGGYEQYF. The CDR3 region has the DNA TGTGCCAGCAGTTACTTCCTAGCGGGAGGGTATGAGCAGTACTTC.

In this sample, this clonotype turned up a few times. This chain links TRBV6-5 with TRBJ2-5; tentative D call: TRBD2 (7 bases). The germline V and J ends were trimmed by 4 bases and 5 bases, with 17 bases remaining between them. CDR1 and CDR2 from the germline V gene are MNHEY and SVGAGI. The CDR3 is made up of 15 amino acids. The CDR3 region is CASSSWTWGGETQYF. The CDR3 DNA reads TGTGCCAGCAGTTCATGGACTTGGGGGGGCGAGACCCAGTACTTC.

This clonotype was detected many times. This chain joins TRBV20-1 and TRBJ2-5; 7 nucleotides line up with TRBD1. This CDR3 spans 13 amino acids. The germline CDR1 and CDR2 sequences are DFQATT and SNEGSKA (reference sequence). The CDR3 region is CSALGTVQETQYF. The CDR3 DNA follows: TGCAGCGCCCTAGGGACAGTTCAAGAGACCCAGTACTTC.

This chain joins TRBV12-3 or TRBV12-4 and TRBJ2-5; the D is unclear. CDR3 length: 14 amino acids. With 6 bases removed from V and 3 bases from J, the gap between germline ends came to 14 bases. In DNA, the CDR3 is TGTGCCAGCAGCCCCGCAACCTTTGAAGAGACCCAGTACTTC. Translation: CASSPATFEETQYF.

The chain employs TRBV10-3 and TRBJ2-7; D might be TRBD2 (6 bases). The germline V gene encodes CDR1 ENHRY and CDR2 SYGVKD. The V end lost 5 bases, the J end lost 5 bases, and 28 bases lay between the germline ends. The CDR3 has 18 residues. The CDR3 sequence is CAISSARAGRSPTHEQYF. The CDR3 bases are TGTGCCATCAGTTCCGCCCGGGCGGGGAGATCCCCTACCCACGAGCAGTACTTC.

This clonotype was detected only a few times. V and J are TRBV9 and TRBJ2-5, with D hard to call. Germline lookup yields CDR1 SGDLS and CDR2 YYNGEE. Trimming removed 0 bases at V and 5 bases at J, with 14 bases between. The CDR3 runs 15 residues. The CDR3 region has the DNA TGTGCCAGCAGCGTAGGGGCCAACAGTCGGGAGACCCAGTACTTC. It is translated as CASSVGANSRETQYF.

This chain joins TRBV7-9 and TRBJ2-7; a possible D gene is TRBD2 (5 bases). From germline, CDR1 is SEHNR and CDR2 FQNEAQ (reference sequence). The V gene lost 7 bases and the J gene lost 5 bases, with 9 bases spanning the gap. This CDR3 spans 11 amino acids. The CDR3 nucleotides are TGTGCCAGCACCGGAGGAAACGAGCAGTACTTC. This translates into CASTGGNEQYF.